The 22 T cell receptor beta chains given below trace back to one sample, sequenced in a study of blood T cell repertoires in COVID-19. Data came from immunoSEQ multiplex PCR; TCRdb stores just in-frame clones and leaves some out. The data show about 74,000 clones, with around 75% seen just once and approximately 21% held by the top ten. Sample: peripheral blood. The receptors originated from a man aged 65 to 79 with acute or convalescent COVID-19.

The J gene is TRBJ2-4, the V gene TRBV19, with 7 bases that match TRBD2. The CDR3 has 15 residues. The germline gives CDR1 LNHDA, CDR2 SQIVND (reference sequence). With V trimmed by 10 bases and J by 1 base, 10 bases remained unmatched. In DNA form, the CDR3 reads TGTGCCACCTCAGGCGGGAGTTGGGCCAAAAACATTCAGTACTTC. It translates to CATSGGSWAKNIQYF.

The chain combines TRBV28 with TRBJ2-5, with D possibly TRBD1 on 5 matching bases. CDR1 is MDHEN, CDR2 SYDVKM, per germline. The V gene lost 5 bases and the J gene lost 5 bases, with 15 bases spanning the gap. This CDR3 is built from 14 residues. CDR3 residues: CASSLAGFWETQYF. CDR3 in DNA: TGTGCCAGCAGTCTTGCAGGGTTTTGGGAGACCCAGTACTTC.

This sequence joins TRBV6-1 and TRBJ2-1, with D possibly matching TRBD2 (5 bases). Trimming cost V 4 bases and J 0 bases, with 13 bases left between them. Germline loops: CDR1 MNHNS, CDR2 SASEGT. The CDR3 contains 16 residues. CDR3 coding DNA: TGTGCCAGCAGTGTCGCCCCCGCGGGCTCCTACAATGAGCAGTTCTTC. Amino acid sequence: CASSVAPAGSYNEQFF.

This clone was counted a few times. This chain joins TRBV6-5 and TRBJ2-1, with 7 bases aligning to TRBD2. Looked up from germline, CDR1 is MNHEY and CDR2 is SVGAGI. This CDR3 contains 15 residues. Germline trimming cut 5 bases from V and 7 bases from J; bases unmatched to any gene: 11. The CDR3: CASSLLAGEVNEQFF. In nucleotides, the CDR3 is TGTGCCAGCAGTCTCCTTGCGGGAGAAGTAAATGAGCAGTTCTTC.

This rearrangement joins TRBV28 to TRBJ2-5, with D tentatively TRBD2 (5 bases). The V gene lost 1 base and the J gene lost 7 bases, with 7 bases spanning the gap. This CDR3 contains 12 residues. Germline-derived CDR1 and CDR2 are MDHEN and SYDVKM. CDR3 sequence reads: CASSLSGSTQYF. In DNA, the CDR3 is TGTGCCAGCAGTTTATCGGGATCGACCCAGTACTTC.

The V and J genes are TRBV6-5 and TRBJ2-1, with 8 bases that match TRBD2. Germline V lookup: CDR1 MNHEY, CDR2 SVGAGI. The CDR3 extends over 14 amino acids. The J segment lost 3 bases and the V segment lost 6 bases, leaving 4 bases of the junction unmatched. The CDR3 DNA is TGTGCCAGCAGCACTAGCGGAGTCTACAATGAGCAGTTCTTC. Translated, it gives CASSTSGVYNEQFF.

This sequence joins TRBV6-1 and TRBJ2-6; TRBD1 matches at 10 bases. This CDR3 is 15 amino acids long. CDR1 is MNHNS, CDR2 SASEGT, per germline. V trimming: 11 bases; J trimming: 4 bases; junction bases outside the gene matches: 8. CDR3 in amino acids: CAGRDRGAGANVLTF. DNA for the CDR3: TGTGCCGGCCGGGACAGGGGAGCCGGGGCCAACGTCCTGACTTTC.

The chain joins TRBV9 to TRBJ1-4; a weak D match, TRBD1 (6 bases). V shed 0 bases and J shed 7 bases, with 10 bases lying between them. Per germline, CDR1 SGDLS and CDR2 YYNGEE. This CDR3 region has 14 residues. CDR3: CASSVDTGREKLFF. CDR3 nucleotides: TGTGCCAGCAGCGTAGATACAGGGCGTGAAAAACTGTTTTTT.

CDR3 DNA: TGTGCCAGCAGCTCACAAAACCAAGAGACCCAGTACTTC. The encoded protein is CASSSQNQETQYF. This rearrangement joins TRBV9 to TRBJ2-5; the D is unclear. This CDR3 has 13 amino acids. Germline V gives CDR1 SGDLS, CDR2 YYNGEE. Between the trimmed V and J ends, which lost 4 bases and 0 bases, there was a span of 7 bases.

V and J are TRBV9 and TRBJ2-1; TRBD2 matches at 10 bases. Trimming cost V 2 bases and J 4 bases; bases outside gene matches: 6. From germline, CDR1 is SGDLS and CDR2 YYNGEE. The CDR3 loop spans 16 amino acids. In nucleotides, the CDR3 is TGTGCCAGCAGCGTGGGAGCGGGAGGGTTTTACAATGAGCAGTTCTTC. Its translation is CASSVGAGGFYNEQFF.

The sample holds one count of this clone. The chain is built from TRBV15 and TRBJ2-1; 15 bases map to TRBD2. Unmatched junction bases numbered 3, after V lost 3 bases and J lost 6 bases. CDR3 size: 16 residues. Germline V gene lookup returns CDR1 LNHNV and CDR2 YYDKDF (reference sequence). This CDR3 reads CATSSGLAGGPNEQFF. The CDR3 coding sequence is TGTGCCACCAGCAGTGGACTAGCGGGAGGGCCCAATGAGCAGTTCTTC.

This clone was counted only a few times. The gene calls are TRBV27 and TRBJ2-7, with a weak D call TRBD2 (7 bases). Trimming stripped 4 bases from V and 3 bases from J, with 13 bases between. The CDR3 is 14 amino acids. The germline gives CDR1 MNHEY, CDR2 SMNVEV (reference sequence). This CDR3 is CASSSQGGDYEQYF. The CDR3, as DNA: TGTGCCAGCAGTTCTCAAGGGGGGGACTACGAGCAGTACTTC.

This chain connects TRBV18 to TRBJ1-2; TRBD1 matches at 7 bases. The CDR3 spans 13 residues. J gave up 6 bases and V 2 bases, and 3 bases lay outside the gene matches. Germline V gene data show CDR1 as KGHSH and CDR2 as LQKENI. CDR3 bases: TGTGCCAGCTCACCAGACAGGGTTGATGGCTACACCTTC. Its protein is CASSPDRVDGYTF.

This clone was detected only a few times. The J gene is TRBJ1-1, the V gene TRBV7-9; D is ambiguous. There are 12 residues in the CDR3. Germline lookup yields CDR1 SEHNR and CDR2 FQNEAQ (reference sequence). V was pared by 4 bases and J by 1 base, with 4 bases between. Written as DNA, the CDR3 is TGTGCCAGCAGCTATCAGAACACTGAAGCTTTCTTT. Amino acid sequence: CASSYQNTEAFF.

The chain joins TRBV11-2 to TRBJ2-7; a weak D match, TRBD2 (6 bases). V was clipped by 1 base and J by 6 bases, with 13 bases between them. The CDR3 consists of 14 residues. Germline CDR1 reads SGHAT; CDR2 reads FQNNGV. The CDR3 is CASSLVPGVGEQYF. The CDR3 DNA reads TGTGCCAGCAGCTTAGTTCCGGGGGTTGGCGAGCAGTACTTC. Filled out from reference TRBV11-2 and TRBJ2-7, the complete variable domain reads EAGVAQSPRYKIIEKRQSVAFWCNPISGHATLYWYQQILGQGPKLLIQFQNNGVVDDSQLPKDRFSAERLKGVDSTLKIQPAKLEDSAVYLCASSLVPGVGEQYFGPGTRLTVT.

CDR3 nucleotides: TGCGCCAGCAGCTTGTCCCCGGGGGGCGGGGAGCTGTTTTTT. It codes for CASSLSPGGGELFF. This sequence joins TRBV5-1 and TRBJ2-2, with 7 bases matching TRBD2. This CDR3 has 14 amino acids. Looked up from germline, CDR1 is SGHRS and CDR2 is YFSETQ. Germline trimming cut 1 base from V and 7 bases from J; bases unmatched to any gene: 4.

This clone occurred a few times. The chain couples TRBV7-6 to TRBJ2-5; D may be TRBD1 (6 bases). This CDR3 is built from 13 residues. V was trimmed by 2 bases and J by 4 bases, leaving 8 bases between them. Germline V gene data show CDR1 as SGHVS and CDR2 as FNYEAQ. CDR3 in DNA: TGTGCCAGCAGCTTATTAGGGGGAGAGACCCAGTACTTC. Its protein is CASSLLGGETQYF.

Only a few counts were recorded for this clone. CDR3 protein: CASSLSAGNEQFF. In nucleotides, the CDR3 is TGTGCCAGCAGTTTATCGGCAGGGAATGAGCAGTTCTTC. The chain has TRBV12-3 or TRBV12-4 and TRBJ2-1; D is possibly TRBD1 (5 bases). V was trimmed by 2 bases and J by 7 bases, leaving 9 bases between them. This CDR3 spans 13 amino acids.

This clone appeared a single time. The chain joins TRBV4-2 to TRBJ1-1; weak D call: TRBD1 (6 bases). The CDR3 covers 13 residues. Germline lookup yields CDR1 LGHNA and CDR2 YNFKEQ. Trimming stripped 4 bases from V and 4 bases from J, with 10 bases between. The CDR3 reads CASSRTEGTEAFF. CDR3 DNA sequence: TGTGCCAGCAGCCGGACAGAAGGCACTGAAGCTTTCTTT.

The V call is TRBV7-9, the J call TRBJ1-1; D gene unclear. Trimming took off 5 bases at V and 8 bases at J, with 9 bases between the two ends. CDR3 length equals 11 residues. CDR1 and CDR2 from the germline V gene are SEHNR and FQNEAQ (reference sequence). CDR3 nucleotides: TGTGCCAGCAGCCTTACCGGGGAAGCTTTCTTT. Its translation: CASSLTGEAFF.

This clone was seen once. The chain combines TRBV7-2 with TRBJ2-1, with D maybe TRBD1 (5 bases). The V end lost 1 base, the J end lost 3 bases, and 10 bases lay between the germline ends. Germline loops: CDR1 SGHTA, CDR2 FQGNSA. The CDR3 consists of 15 residues. As DNA, the CDR3 is TGTGCCAGCAGCTTAGGAGCGACAGACTACAATGAGCAGTTCTTC. Protein sequence: CASSLGATDYNEQFF.

The chain uses TRBV6-1 and TRBJ1-2; 8 bases align to TRBD1. The CDR3 runs to 15 residues. CDR1 and CDR2 (germline): MNHNS, SASEGT. J was trimmed by 5 bases and V by 0 bases; bases with no gene match: 5. The CDR3 reads CASSEALQGGYGYTF. The CDR3 DNA reads as TGTGCCAGCAGTGAAGCGTTACAGGGGGGATATGGCTACACCTTC.